This T cell receptor beta chain originates from a study of vaccination and CD4 T cells after COVID-19. Sequenced with the Oncomine TCR Beta short-read assay was DNA taken from cultured CD4+ T cells. TCRdb reprocessed the PCR reads via MiXCR and lists one record per CDR3 protein. The data contain 15,000 to 19,000 distinct CDR3 sequences, 58% of them singletons. Treatment meaning: roughly 11-day PBMC culture with coronavirus spike peptide pools or control peptides (ViraFEST assay). Trimming cost V 0 bases and J 5 bases, with 8 bases left between them. The CDR3 totals 14 residues. Germline CDR1 is LNHDA and CDR2 is SQIVND (reference sequence). For this clonotype: Its antigen is unknown.

This chain joins TRBV19 and TRBJ1-5; D unclear. This TCR came from a human donor who had recovered from COVID-19. Material: CD4+ T cells from blood, cultured in vitro. The CDR3 DNA sequence: TGTGCCAGTAGTATAGAGGGCACCTATCAGCCCCAGCATTTT. As protein: CASSIEGTYQPQHF.